The clone carrying this TCR beta chain was found a few times. Its antigen is not identified. The donors were all healthy and Caucasian. These data originate in a study of identical twins. General study points: Cord blood's abundant beta clonotypes had fewer insertions, unlike memory repertoires.

From germline, CDR1 is DFQATT and CDR2 SNEGSKA (reference sequence). The V and J ends lost 4 bases and 5 bases, in that order; junction bases with no gene match: 10. The CDR3 runs 16 residues. Template switching added a universal primer site; cDNA carried unique molecular identifiers. MiXCR was run by TCRdb on the 5' RACE reads, yielding one entry per CDR3 protein. The sample includes 1.5 million to 2 million distinct CDR3 sequences, less than 35% of them seen just once. Material: cord blood. The TCR originated in a newborn girl in good health. This chain uses TRBV20-1 with TRBJ2-1; 11 nucleotides line up with TRBD2. CDR3 in amino acids: CSANGASGRTHNEQFF. The CDR3 DNA reads TGCAGTGCTAACGGGGCTAGCGGGAGGACCCACAATGAGCAGTTCTTC.